Listed below are T cell receptor beta chains from one sample, sequenced in a study of T cell responses to AZD1222 COVID-19 vaccine. Clones were sequenced by immunoSEQ multiplex PCR, and TCRdb holds only the in-frame ones, with some missing. Of some 180,000 clones listed, around 93% are singletons. The sequencing here drew on peripheral blood, taken 28 days after the second dose of the MenACWY control vaccine. The receptor source for this set is an adult who received the MenACWY meningococcal vaccine as a control. The CDR3 runs from the conserved cysteine through the conserved F or W. Each record gives: D gene, clone size, V gene, J gene, CDR3 protein, CDR3 DNA. D genes are given only for firm matches. Only some rows state a clone size, as once, few, many or a class for expanded clones.

d_gene: NA
abundance: NA
v_gene: TRBV18
j_gene: TRBJ1-2
CDR3aa: CASSPQDSFYGYTF
CDR3nt: TGTGCCAGCTCACCCCAGGACAGCTTCTATGGCTACACCTTC

d_gene: NA
abundance: NA
v_gene: TRBV19
j_gene: TRBJ1-5
CDR3aa: CASSIVYNKGTQPQHF
CDR3nt: TGTGCCAGTAGTATAGTCTATAACAAAGGGACTCAGCCCCAGCATTTT

d_gene: NA
abundance: NA
v_gene: TRBV27
j_gene: TRBJ2-7
CDR3aa: CASSLSGGQQEQYF
CDR3nt: TGTGCCAGCAGTTTATCGGGGGGGCAGCAGGAGCAGTACTTC

d_gene: NA
abundance: NA
v_gene: TRBV30
j_gene: TRBJ1-1
CDR3aa: CAWSTGSLVTEAFF
CDR3nt: TGTGCCTGGTCAACAGGGAGTTTGGTCACTGAAGCTTTCTTT

d_gene: TRBD1
abundance: NA
v_gene: TRBV5-1
j_gene: TRBJ2-3
CDR3aa: CASSSGLTGGGTDTQYF
CDR3nt: TGCGCCAGCAGCTCCGGTCTGACAGGGGGAGGCACAGATACGCAGTATTTT

d_gene: TRBD1
abundance: NA
v_gene: TRBV5-4
j_gene: TRBJ2-6
CDR3aa: CASSQQTGTGTGANVLTF
CDR3nt: TGTGCCAGCAGCCAGCAGACCGGGACAGGGACTGGGGCCAACGTCCTGACTTTC

d_gene: NA
abundance: NA
v_gene: TRBV10-3
j_gene: TRBJ1-5
CDR3aa: CAISESGRGYGPQHF
CDR3nt: TGTGCCATCAGTGAGTCAGGGAGGGGTTATGGGCCCCAGCATTTT

d_gene: NA
abundance: NA
v_gene: TRBV7-6
j_gene: TRBJ2-7
CDR3aa: CASSLGPSALLYEQYF
CDR3nt: TGTGCCAGCAGCTTAGGGCCCTCAGCCTTGCTCTACGAGCAGTACTTC

d_gene: NA
abundance: NA
v_gene: TRBV7-9
j_gene: TRBJ1-1
CDR3aa: CASSLVANTEAFF
CDR3nt: TGTGCCAGCAGCTTGGTCGCGAACACTGAAGCTTTCTTT

d_gene: NA
abundance: NA
v_gene: TRBV7-2
j_gene: TRBJ1-5
CDR3aa: CASSLASTRNSNQPQHF
CDR3nt: TGTGCCAGCAGCTTAGCGAGTACACGGAATAGCAATCAGCCCCAGCATTTT

d_gene: TRBD2
abundance: once
v_gene: TRBV6-5
j_gene: TRBJ2-5
CDR3aa: CASGAGPAQETQYF
CDR3nt: TGTGCCAGCGGAGCGGGACCCGCCCAAGAGACCCAGTACTTC

d_gene: NA
abundance: NA
v_gene: TRBV6-2/TRBV6-3
j_gene: TRBJ2-3
CDR3aa: CASSYVGLSTDTQYF
CDR3nt: TGTGCCAGCAGTTACGTGGGTTTAAGCACAGATACGCAGTATTTT

d_gene: NA
abundance: NA
v_gene: TRBV7-3
j_gene: TRBJ1-2
CDR3aa: CASSLTSVYGYTF
CDR3nt: TGTGCCAGCAGCTTAACTTCCGTCTATGGCTACACCTTC

d_gene: NA
abundance: once
v_gene: TRBV7-8
j_gene: TRBJ2-1
CDR3aa: CASSPQGYNEQFF
CDR3nt: TGTGCCAGCAGCCCACAGGGTTACAATGAGCAGTTCTTC

d_gene: NA
abundance: NA
v_gene: TRBV21-1
j_gene: TRBJ1-5
CDR3aa: CASSKGRGKEQHF
CDR3nt: TGTGCCAGCAGCAAAGGACGGGGGAAAGAACAGCATTTT

d_gene: TRBD1
abundance: NA
v_gene: TRBV6-5
j_gene: TRBJ2-3
CDR3aa: CASRETGGPTDTQYF
CDR3nt: TGTGCCAGCAGAGAGACAGGGGGTCCCACAGATACGCAGTATTTT

d_gene: NA
abundance: NA
v_gene: TRBV5-1
j_gene: TRBJ2-1
CDR3aa: CASSTGPSQGEQFF
CDR3nt: TGCGCCAGCAGCACCGGGCCCTCGCAGGGTGAGCAGTTCTTC

d_gene: TRBD1
abundance: NA
v_gene: TRBV7-9
j_gene: TRBJ1-1
CDR3aa: CASSLTGGEAFF
CDR3nt: TGTGCCAGCAGCCTGACAGGGGGTGAAGCTTTCTTT

d_gene: NA
abundance: NA
v_gene: TRBV5-1
j_gene: TRBJ1-1
CDR3aa: CATHGEVGTEAFF
CDR3nt: TGCGCCACCCACGGGGAAGTAGGCACTGAAGCTTTCTTT

d_gene: TRBD2
abundance: once
v_gene: TRBV19
j_gene: TRBJ2-2
CDR3aa: CASSWWGGNTGELFF
CDR3nt: TGTGCCAGTAGTTGGTGGGGGGGAAACACCGGGGAGCTGTTTTTT

d_gene: NA
abundance: NA
v_gene: TRBV25-1
j_gene: TRBJ1-6
CDR3aa: CASSEGVTYNSPLHF
CDR3nt: TGTGCCAGCAGTGAGGGGGTCACCTATAATTCACCCCTCCACTTT

d_gene: NA
abundance: NA
v_gene: TRBV7-2
j_gene: TRBJ2-3
CDR3aa: CASSLARDSDTQYF
CDR3nt: TGTGCCAGCAGCTTAGCCAGGGACTCAGATACGCAGTATTTT

d_gene: NA
abundance: NA
v_gene: TRBV7-2
j_gene: TRBJ2-6
CDR3aa: CASSAYGGPGANVLTF
CDR3nt: TGTGCCAGCAGCGCGTACGGGGGTCCTGGGGCCAACGTCCTGACTTTC

d_gene: NA
abundance: NA
v_gene: TRBV3-1/TRBV3-2
j_gene: TRBJ1-2
CDR3aa: CASSQDGSGSYGYTF
CDR3nt: TGTGCCAGCAGCCAAGATGGGAGCGGCAGTTATGGCTACACCTTC

d_gene: NA
abundance: NA
v_gene: TRBV11-2
j_gene: TRBJ1-5
CDR3aa: CASSPAAGPNQPQHF
CDR3nt: TGTGCCAGCAGCCCAGCGGCGGGACCCAATCAGCCCCAGCATTTT

d_gene: NA
abundance: NA
v_gene: TRBV6-5
j_gene: TRBJ1-1
CDR3aa: CASSQPGGPDEAFF
CDR3nt: TGTGCCAGCAGCCAACCGGGGGGGCCAGATGAAGCTTTCTTT

d_gene: NA
abundance: NA
v_gene: TRBV2
j_gene: TRBJ1-3
CDR3aa: CASRTENSGNTIYF
CDR3nt: TGTGCCAGCCGGACAGAAAACTCTGGAAACACCATATATTTT

d_gene: NA
abundance: NA
v_gene: TRBV6-5
j_gene: TRBJ2-1
CDR3aa: CAISYNEQFF
CDR3nt: TGTGCCATTAGCTACAATGAGCAGTTCTTC

d_gene: TRBD1
abundance: NA
v_gene: TRBV5-1
j_gene: TRBJ2-7
CDR3aa: CASSLNQGAAYEQYF
CDR3nt: TGCGCCAGCAGCTTGAATCAGGGGGCTGCGTACGAGCAGTACTTC

d_gene: TRBD1
abundance: NA
v_gene: TRBV18
j_gene: TRBJ2-7
CDR3aa: CASSSGQVSGGQYF
CDR3nt: TGTGCCAGCTCATCTGGACAGGTCTCAGGGGGGCAGTACTTC